A single sample is the source of the 27 T cell receptor delta chains below, sequenced in a study of Vδ1+ human thymocytes. Study results and caveats: Thymic TRG and TRD repertoires appeared highly polyclonal.

These receptors have no identified antigens. Sequences come from RNA converted to cDNA by reverse transcription. The CDR3 regions were amplified by multiplex PCR from V-gene primers to a constant-region primer. TCRdb reanalysed the multiplex PCR reads via CATT. The sample lists 50,000 to 60,000 delta-chain clones; less than 15% were seen once. The sample consisted of Vdelta1+ gamma-delta thymocytes from the thymus. As to subset: FACS-sorted CD3+ TCRalphabeta- TCRVdelta1+ TCRVdelta2- thymocytes. These receptors were taken from a girl under three years old who had congenital heart surgery.

This clone was counted between two and nine times. V gene TRDV1 combines with J gene TRDJ1; the D gene could be TRDD1 or TRDD3 (5 bases each). Germline V lookup: CDR1 TSWWSYY, CDR2 QGS. The CDR3 loop spans 19 amino acids. V was cut by 0 bases and J by 1 base, with 21 bases left in between. The CDR3 DNA reads TGTGCTCTTGGGGAACTAGTAATAGGAGGGGGTGAAGGCACCGATAAACTCATCTTT. Its translation is CALGELVIGGGEGTDKLIF.

This clone occurred once. V usage is TRDV1 and J usage is TRDJ1, with D possibly matching TRDD2 (5 bases). Germline V gene sequence: CDR1 TSWWSYY, CDR2 QGS. The CDR3 length is 17 residues. V was trimmed by 4 bases and J by 6 bases, leaving 24 bases between them. Here the CDR3 reads CALGGLFPAELSHKLIF. As DNA, the CDR3 is TGTGCTCTTGGGGGACTCTTCCCGGCGGAGCTCTCTCATAAACTCATCTTT.

The rearrangement links TRDV1 to TRDJ1; perhaps TRDD2 as D (6 bases). Germline values: CDR1 TSWWSYY, CDR2 QGS. V was cut by 2 bases and J by 4 bases, with 32 bases left in between. This CDR3 contains 21 residues. The CDR3 DNA reads TGTGCTCTTGGGGAATCTGCCCTCTTCCCGCTCGGAGACTACTTCCTCGATAAACTCATCTTT. This gives the protein CALGESALFPLGDYFLDKLIF.

In this sample, this clone turned up once. The genes are TRDV1 and TRDJ1, with TRDD3 identical over 11 bases. This CDR3 contains 21 residues. J lost 0 bases, V lost 0 bases, and 15 bases had no gene match. The V gene's germline CDR1 is TSWWSYY and CDR2 QGS. The CDR3 DNA reads as TGTGCTCTTGGGGAACTATATATTTACCGCGTGGGGGATACGTACACCGATAAACTCATCTTT. This sequence encodes CALGELYIYRVGDTYTDKLIF.

This clone was seen only a few times. The chain couples TRDV1 to TRDJ1; 8 bases are a match to TRDD2. J was trimmed by 4 bases and V by 2 bases; bases with no gene match: 27. From germline, CDR1 is TSWWSYY and CDR2 QGS. The CDR3 is made up of 22 amino acids. CDR3 nucleotide sequence: TGTGCTCTTGGGGAAATCTTCCTACAGCCCGGGGGACCCGAGACATGCCACGATAAACTCATCTTT. Protein product: CALGEIFLQPGGPETCHDKLIF.

The rearrangement links TRDV1 to TRDJ1; TRDD3 matches 7 bases. V lost 5 bases and J lost 0; bases outside the gene matches: 24. Looked up from germline, CDR1 is TSWWSYY and CDR2 is QGS. There are 21 residues in the CDR3. CDR3 protein: CALGNGRLGWDTSSYTDKLIF. CDR3 bases: TGTGCTCTTGGGAATGGCCGCTTGGGGTGGGATACTTCATCCTACACCGATAAACTCATCTTT.

This clone has more than one count but fewer than ten. J is TRDJ1 and V is TRDV1, with TRDD3 identical over 7 bases. The ends lost 2 bases at V and 0 bases at J; junction bases unmatched: 12. Germline-derived CDR1 and CDR2 are TSWWSYY and QGS. This CDR3 region has 18 residues. The CDR3 is CALGECTWGVLYTDKLIF. For the CDR3, the DNA is TGTGCTCTTGGGGAATGTACCTGGGGGGTTCTCTACACCGATAAACTCATCTTT.

This clone has only a few counts. V and J are TRDV1 and TRDJ1; D is perhaps TRDD3 (7 bases). The CDR3 is made up of 18 amino acids. Looked up from germline, CDR1 is TSWWSYY and CDR2 is QGS. The ends were cut back, 5 bases at V and 7 bases at J, with 29 bases in the middle. CDR3 protein: CALGNRPSTVRGIFKLIF. DNA for the CDR3: TGTGCTCTTGGGAACAGGCCTTCCACAGTAAGGGGGATTTTTAAACTCATCTTT.

Remarks on this clone: Other DNA sequences in this specimen translate into the identical CDR3. The chain carries TRDV2 and TRDJ1; 12 positions match TRDD3. Germline loops: CDR1 GEAIGNYY, CDR2 EKD. The CDR3 is made up of 16 amino acids. Trimming took 3 bases from V and 2 from J; bases not matched to a gene: 6. CDR3 sequence reads: CACDLVLGDTTDKLIF. The DNA of the CDR3 is TGTGCCTGTGACCTGGTACTGGGGGATACTACCGATAAACTCATCTTT.

The sample holds a few counts of this clone. At one boundary the junction diverges from the germline segment, which might be a read error. The identical CDR3 is also encoded by other nucleotide sequences in the sample. The chain joins TRAV29/DV5 to TRDJ1; 7 nucleotides align to TRDD3. The length of the CDR3 is 23 residues. CDR1 is NSMFDY and CDR2 is ISSIKDK in the germline V gene. CDR3 residues: CAARMITSRTGEYARPYTDKLIF. CDR3 bases: TGTGCAGCAAGGATGATCACGTCTCGTACTGGGGAATACGCTCGCCCGTACACCGATAAGCTCATCTTT.

The J gene is TRDJ1, the V gene TRDV1; a possible D gene is TRDD2 (5 bases). This CDR3 has 21 residues. Trimming pared 0 bases from V and 2 bases from J, leaving 28 bases between. CDR1 and CDR2 from the germline V gene are TSWWSYY and QGS. The CDR3 loop reads CALGELLPFPTPFRHTDKLIF. CDR3 DNA sequence: TGTGCTCTTGGGGAACTTCTCCCTTTTCCCACCCCCTTCAGACATACCGATAAACTCATCTTT.

The gene calls are TRDV1 and TRDJ1; 7 bases agree with TRDD2. With V trimmed by 1 base and J by 0 bases, 17 bases remained unmatched. The CDR3 totals 20 residues. Looked up from germline, CDR1 is TSWWSYY and CDR2 is QGS. Here the CDR3 reads CALGERFPTGGVLYTDKLIF. As DNA, the CDR3 is TGTGCTCTTGGGGAACGGTTTCCTACGGGTGGGGTCCTGTACACCGATAAACTCATCTTT.

The rearrangement links TRDV1 to TRDJ1; TRDD3 agrees at 8 bases. Trimming took 0 bases from V and 0 from J; bases not matched to a gene: 21. In germline, CDR1 is TSWWSYY, CDR2 QGS. The CDR3 has 22 residues. Here the CDR3 reads CALGELSYLSTGGGTDTDKLIF. In DNA, the CDR3 is TGTGCTCTTGGGGAACTAAGCTACCTGAGTACTGGGGGGGGTACGGACACCGATAAACTCATCTTT.

In its sample, this clone was seen a few times. V is TRDV1 and J is TRDJ1, with 7 nucleotides matching TRDD3. V shed 2 bases and J 0 bases; nucleotides not matched to a gene: 12. This CDR3 has 18 residues. The germline CDR1 and CDR2 sequences are TSWWSYY and QGS. CDR3 nucleotide sequence: TGTGCTCTTGGGGAAAGACCCCCCTCCCTGGGGGACACCGATAAACTCATCTTT. Protein: CALGERPPSLGDTDKLIF.

The rearrangement joins TRDV2 to TRDJ1; 11 nucleotides match TRDD3. The ends lost 3 bases at V and 5 bases at J; junction bases unmatched: 7. CDR3 length: 15 amino acids. From germline, CDR1 is GEAIGNYY and CDR2 EKD. CDR3 amino acids: CACDPVLGDMDKLIF. DNA for the CDR3: TGTGCCTGTGACCCCGTACTGGGGGATATGGATAAACTCATCTTT.

This clone was counted a few times. The chain carries TRDV1 and TRDJ1; D is undetermined. Germline V gene data show CDR1 as TSWWSYY and CDR2 as QGS. Trimming cost V 3 bases and J 1 base, with 12 bases left between them. The CDR3 length is 15 residues. In DNA, the CDR3 is TGTGCTCTTGGGGATCCCTTTCCCCGCACCGATAAACTCATCTTT. Amino acids: CALGDPFPRTDKLIF.

In its sample, this clone was seen a few times. V usage is TRDV1 and J usage is TRDJ1; the match to TRDD3 covers 13 bases. Germline trimming cut 3 bases from V and 3 bases from J; bases unmatched to any gene: 28. The V gene's germline CDR1 is TSWWSYY and CDR2 QGS. This CDR3 is 24 amino acids long. The CDR3 DNA reads TGTGCTCTTGGGGATAAATGGGAGACTTCCTACGATGACTGGGGGATACGCGGCGCCGATAAACTCATCTTT. Translation: CALGDKWETSYDDWGIRGADKLIF.

This clone was seen more than once but under ten times. The chain carries TRDV1 and TRDJ1; D might be TRDD3 (5 bases). Germline V gives CDR1 TSWWSYY, CDR2 QGS. Trimming shortened V by 1 base and J by 0 bases, and 12 bases separated the two germline ends. The CDR3 consists of 16 residues. CDR3 loop: CALGEHLVGYTDKLIF. Written as DNA, the CDR3 is TGTGCTCTTGGGGAACATTTAGTGGGATACACCGATAAACTCATCTTT.

This clone has only a few counts. The chain combines TRDV1 with TRDJ1; tentatively, D is TRDD3 (5 bases). Germline lookup yields CDR1 TSWWSYY and CDR2 QGS. The germline V and J ends were trimmed by 7 bases and 1 base, with 19 bases remaining between them. CDR3 length: 16 amino acids. CDR3 amino acids: CALVGGAPSGTDKLIF. In DNA form, the CDR3 reads TGTGCTCTTGTAGGTGGGGCCCCCTCAGGCACCGATAAACTCATCTTT.

The chain combines TRDV1 with TRDJ1, with 9 bases lining up with TRDD2. CDR1 and CDR2 from the germline V gene are TSWWSYY and QGS. V lost 4 bases and J lost 1; bases outside the gene matches: 31. The CDR3 extends over 24 amino acids. The CDR3 loop is CALGGRPSYRIGGTHPGPTDKLIF. The CDR3 nucleotides read TGTGCTCTTGGGGGCAGGCCTTCCTACCGAATCGGGGGAACCCACCCGGGACCCACCGATAAACTCATCTTT.

This clone was counted a few times. The rearrangement links TRDV1 to TRDJ1, with TRDD3 matching over 13 bases. CDR3 length: 23 residues. The germline CDR1 and CDR2 sequences are TSWWSYY and QGS. J lost 2 bases, V lost 1 base, and 22 bases had no gene match. DNA of the CDR3: TGTGCTCTTGGGGAACCGACCTTCCTACGTAATCGTACTGGGGGATACGATACCGATAAACTCATCTTT. Its translation is CALGEPTFLRNRTGGYDTDKLIF.

The V call is TRDV1, the J call TRDJ1; 9 bases map to TRDD3. The ends lost 3 bases at V and 0 bases at J; junction bases unmatched: 8. The germline CDR1 and CDR2 sequences are TSWWSYY and QGS. This CDR3 is built from 17 residues. The CDR3 nucleotides are TGTGCTCTTGGGGAGTTACTGGGGGAACAGTACACCGATAAACTCATCTTT. Protein: CALGELLGEQYTDKLIF.

The rearrangement uses TRDV1 and TRDJ1; 12 bases match TRDD3. J lost 0 bases, V lost 4 bases, and 21 bases had no gene match. Per the germline V gene, CDR1 is TSWWSYY and CDR2 is QGS. The CDR3 contains 22 residues. The CDR3 protein is CALGGPSCLGDTWTLNTDKLIF. As DNA, the CDR3 is TGTGCTCTTGGGGGGCCTTCCTGCCTGGGGGATACGTGGACACTAAACACCGATAAACTCATCTTT.

This clone was counted a few times. The chain combines TRAV29/DV5 with TRDJ1; 9 nucleotides line up with TRDD2. The trim removed 2 bases at V and 3 bases at J, leaving 29 bases unmatched. The CDR3 consists of 22 residues. Germline CDR1 NSMFDY, CDR2 ISSIKDK. The CDR3 sequence: CAASDILGLPTCGESRADKLIF. The CDR3 region has the DNA TGTGCAGCAAGTGATATTCTAGGCCTTCCTACCTGTGGGGAGTCGCGGGCCGATAAACTCATCTTT.

The chain is built from TRDV1 and TRDJ1; a weak D match, TRDD3 (6 bases). The CDR3 sequence is 18 residues long. The germline CDR1 and CDR2 sequences are TSWWSYY and QGS. With 9 bases removed from V and 3 bases from J, the gap between germline ends came to 29 bases. CDR3 DNA sequence: TGTGCTCTAACCTACTCTCATGGGATAGCCCACGCTTCCGATAAACTCATCTTT. This sequence encodes CALTYSHGIAHASDKLIF.

The chain is built from TRDV1 and TRDJ1; 8 nucleotides match TRDD3. Germline trimming cut 4 bases from V and 2 bases from J; bases unmatched to any gene: 9. This CDR3 is built from 16 residues. In germline, CDR1 is TSWWSYY, CDR2 QGS. CDR3 DNA sequence: TGTGCTCTTGGGGGAAGAATCGGGGGGATAACCGATAAACTCATCTTT. It codes for CALGGRIGGITDKLIF.

The chain employs TRDV1 and TRDJ1; D remains ambiguous. The CDR3 runs 16 residues. Germline values: CDR1 TSWWSYY, CDR2 QGS. The germline V and J ends were trimmed by 3 bases and 8 bases, with 22 bases remaining between them. CDR3 residues: CALGDISNGGSLKLIF. The CDR3 nucleotides read TGTGCTCTTGGGGATATTTCCAACGGCGGATCCTTGAAACTCATCTTT.